The 2 T cell receptor beta chains in this list originate from one sample, sequenced in a study of CD8 T cells in Susac syndrome. Random hexamers were used to reverse transcribe the RNA input (about 0.45 to 1 ug). Using its own MiXCR run on the immunoSEQ multiplex PCR reads, TCRdb lists one record per CDR3 protein. The sample lists about 240,000 distinct CDR3 sequences; about 95% were seen once. Sequencing was performed on CD4+ T cells from PBMCs. Receptors originate from a human donor with Susac syndrome.

The chain links TRBV28 to TRBJ1-5; 7 bases agree with TRBD1. The junction had 4 bases not matched to a gene; V was cut back by 5 bases and J by 6 bases. Germline CDR1 reads MDHEN; CDR2 reads SYDVKM. CDR3 length equals 13 residues. CDR3 in DNA: TGTGCCAGCAGTATGACAGGGCGTCAGCCCCAGCATTTT. As protein: CASSMTGRQPQHF.

The chain joins TRBV11-2 to TRBJ2-3; D is unclear. The V gene lost 3 bases and the J gene lost 6 bases, with 13 bases spanning the gap. This CDR3 region has 14 residues. Germline CDR1 is SGHAT and CDR2 is FQNNGV. CDR3 residues: CASSFNRLADTQYF. CDR3 nucleotides: TGTGCCAGCAGCTTCAACAGACTGGCGGATACGCAGTATTTT. The full variable domain, rest sourced from reference TRBV11-2 and TRBJ2-3, is EAGVAQSPRYKIIEKRQSVAFWCNPISGHATLYWYQQILGQGPKLLIQFQNNGVVDDSQLPKDRFSAERLKGVDSTLKIQPAKLEDSAVYLCASSFNRLADTQYFGPGTRLTVL.